Below, one T cell receptor beta chain is given with its context. Library preparation (for TCRbeta) was performed with unique molecular identifiers. TCRdb recomputed calls from the PCR reads with MiXCR, one row per CDR3 protein. The sample carries some 490,000 distinct CDR3 sequences, approximately 12% recorded once. This CDR3 region has 14 residues. CDR1 is DFQATT, CDR2 SNEGSKA, per germline (reference sequence). Trimming cost V 3 bases and J 0 bases, with 8 bases left between them. The data belong to a study of T-cell reconstitution after alpha-beta-depleted transplantation in children. Sequencing was performed on PBMCs from the stem cell graft donor, taken from the stem cell graft. The TCR originated in a human donor who donated a stem cell graft to a child with combined immunodeficiency. This chain links TRBV20-1 with TRBJ2-2, with D perhaps matching TRBD1 (5 bases). The CDR3 DNA reads TGCAGTGCTAGGACAGCCGCGAACACCGGGGAGCTGTTTTTT. It translates to CSARTAANTGELFF.